The clone carrying this T cell receptor (beta chain) was detected a few times. What it binds is not known. These data come from a study of T cell repertoires in cytomegalovirus infection. TCRdb ran MiXCR on the reads and lists one entry per CDR3 protein. The table has roughly 990,000 distinct CDR3 sequences, around 29% seen once. The V end lost 4 bases, the J end lost 0 bases, and 10 bases lay between the germline ends. From germline, CDR1 is SGHAT and CDR2 FQDESV (reference sequence). This CDR3 comprises 14 residues. The sequenced sample was cultured CD8+ T cells from PBMCs, obtained from culture after CMV antigen stimulation. This receptor was taken from a human donor in good health (CMV status not recorded). Some clones in this sample may be carry-over from other donors' samples. The V call is TRBV11-1, the J call TRBJ2-7; D may correspond to TRBD1 or TRBD2 (5 bases each). CDR3 loop: CASSSGPSSYEQYF. In DNA form, the CDR3 reads TGTGCCAGCAGCTCGGGACCGAGCTCCTACGAGCAGTACTTC.